This T cell receptor (beta chain) derives from a study of a mutant IDH1 vaccine in newly diagnosed glioma. For the study at large: Former treatment meant radiotherapy, temozolomide, or both; the majority had gotten both.

Per germline, CDR1 SGHTS and CDR2 YDEGEE. This CDR3 region has 15 residues. V shed 2 bases and J 4 bases; nucleotides not matched to a gene: 5. Sequenced by immunoSEQ multiplex PCR; TCRdb stores in-frame clones only, minus some. This table has around 30,000 clones, about four fifths appearing once. Concerning this clone: Its antigen is unknown.

Time point denoted: week 35, safety follow-up. Every single dose of the vaccine, 300 ug of mutant IDH1 20-mer peptide, came with topical imiquimod. V gene TRBV5-8 combines with J gene TRBJ2-3; 9 bases are a match to TRBD2. The clonotype comes from a woman aged 18 to 35 with glioma. The sample here was PBMCs, taken from a glioma patient whose treatment included an IDH1 peptide vaccine. CDR3 in amino acids: CASSFGSGGADTQYF. The CDR3 region has the DNA TGTGCCAGCAGCTTTGGTAGCGGGGGTGCAGATACGCAGTATTTT.